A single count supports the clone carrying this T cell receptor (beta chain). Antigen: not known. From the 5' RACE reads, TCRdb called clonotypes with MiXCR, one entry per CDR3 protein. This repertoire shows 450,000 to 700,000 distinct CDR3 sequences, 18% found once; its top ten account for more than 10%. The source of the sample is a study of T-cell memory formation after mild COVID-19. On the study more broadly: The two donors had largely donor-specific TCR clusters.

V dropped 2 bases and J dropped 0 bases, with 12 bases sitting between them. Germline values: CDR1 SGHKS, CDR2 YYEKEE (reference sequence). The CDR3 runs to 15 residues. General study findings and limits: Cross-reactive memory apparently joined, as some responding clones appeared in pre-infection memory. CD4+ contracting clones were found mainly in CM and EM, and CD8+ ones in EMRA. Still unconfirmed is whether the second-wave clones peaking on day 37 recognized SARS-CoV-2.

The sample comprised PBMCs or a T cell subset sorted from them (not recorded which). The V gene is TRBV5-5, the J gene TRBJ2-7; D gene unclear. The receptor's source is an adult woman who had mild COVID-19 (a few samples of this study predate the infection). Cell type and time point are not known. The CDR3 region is CASSLSDPSSYEQYF. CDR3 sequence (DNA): TGTGCCAGCAGCTTAAGCGACCCCAGCTCCTACGAGCAGTACTTC.